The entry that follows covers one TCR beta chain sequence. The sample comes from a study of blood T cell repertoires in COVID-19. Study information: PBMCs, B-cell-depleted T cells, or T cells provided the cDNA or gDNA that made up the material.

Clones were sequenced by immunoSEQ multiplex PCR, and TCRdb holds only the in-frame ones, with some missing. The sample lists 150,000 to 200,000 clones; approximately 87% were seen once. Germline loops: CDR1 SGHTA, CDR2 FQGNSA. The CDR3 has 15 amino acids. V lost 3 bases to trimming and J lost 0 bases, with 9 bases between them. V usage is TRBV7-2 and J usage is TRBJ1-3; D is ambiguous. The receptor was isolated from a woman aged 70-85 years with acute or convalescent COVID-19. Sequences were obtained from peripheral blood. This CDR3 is CASSFMAHSGNTIYF. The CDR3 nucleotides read TGTGCCAGCAGCTTCATGGCCCACTCTGGAAACACCATATATTTT. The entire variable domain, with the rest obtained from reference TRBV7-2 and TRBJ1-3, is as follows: GAGVSQSPSNKVTEKGKDVELRCDPISGHTALYWYRQSLGQGLEFLIYFQGNSAPDKSGLPSDRFSAERTGGSVSTLTIQRTQQEDSAVYLCASSFMAHSGNTIYFGEGSWLTVV.